Listed here is a single T cell receptor beta chain. Its matching antigen is unknown. These data are taken from a study of shared clonotypes between healthy human individuals. Study-level results: Some naive CD4 clonotypes, around 4.7%, turned up in common across several donors.

Roughly 30,000 T cell genomes (approximately 0.2 ug DNA) went into each sorted-subset replicate. Here immunoSEQ multiplex PCR was the method, and the copy in TCRdb shows in-frame clones only, minus some. This sample has about a million clones; over 60% occur once, and the top ten carry approximately 1.5%. The CDR3 runs 16 residues. Germline CDR1 reads MNHEY; CDR2 reads SVGAGI. Germline trimming cut 2 bases from V and 6 bases from J; bases unmatched to any gene: 9. V gene TRBV6-5 combines with J gene TRBJ2-3; 9 bases align to TRBD1. Sequencing was carried out using memory CD4+ T cells sorted from blood. Subset defined: CD45RA-negative fraction. The source of this sequence is a man younger than 30 in good health. The CDR3 region has the DNA TGTGCCAGCAGTTACCTTCGGACAGGGGTTACGGATACGCAGTATTTT. Protein: CASSYLRTGVTDTQYF.